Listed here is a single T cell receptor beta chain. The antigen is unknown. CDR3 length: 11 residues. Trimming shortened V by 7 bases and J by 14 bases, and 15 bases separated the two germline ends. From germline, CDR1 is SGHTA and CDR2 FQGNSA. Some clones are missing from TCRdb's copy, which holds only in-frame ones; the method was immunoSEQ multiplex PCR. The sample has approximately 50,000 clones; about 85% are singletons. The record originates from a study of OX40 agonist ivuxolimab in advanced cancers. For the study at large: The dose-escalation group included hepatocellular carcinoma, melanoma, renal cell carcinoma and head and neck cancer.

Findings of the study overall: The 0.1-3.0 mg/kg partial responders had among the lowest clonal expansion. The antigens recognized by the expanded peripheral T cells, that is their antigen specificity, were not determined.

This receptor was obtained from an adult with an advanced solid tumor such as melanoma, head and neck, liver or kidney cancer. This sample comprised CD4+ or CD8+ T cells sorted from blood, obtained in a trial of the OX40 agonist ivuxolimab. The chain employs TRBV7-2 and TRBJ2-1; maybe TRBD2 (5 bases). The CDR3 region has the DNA TGTGCCAGCATGGGCGGGCTCCAGGAGTTCTTC. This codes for CASMGGLQEFF. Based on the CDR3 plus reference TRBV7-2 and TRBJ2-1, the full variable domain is GAGVSQSPSNKVTEKGKDVELRCDPISGHTALYWYRQSLGQGLEFLIYFQGNSAPDKSGLPSDRFSAERTGGSVSTLTIQRTQQEDSAVYLCASMGGLQEFFGPGTRLTVL.